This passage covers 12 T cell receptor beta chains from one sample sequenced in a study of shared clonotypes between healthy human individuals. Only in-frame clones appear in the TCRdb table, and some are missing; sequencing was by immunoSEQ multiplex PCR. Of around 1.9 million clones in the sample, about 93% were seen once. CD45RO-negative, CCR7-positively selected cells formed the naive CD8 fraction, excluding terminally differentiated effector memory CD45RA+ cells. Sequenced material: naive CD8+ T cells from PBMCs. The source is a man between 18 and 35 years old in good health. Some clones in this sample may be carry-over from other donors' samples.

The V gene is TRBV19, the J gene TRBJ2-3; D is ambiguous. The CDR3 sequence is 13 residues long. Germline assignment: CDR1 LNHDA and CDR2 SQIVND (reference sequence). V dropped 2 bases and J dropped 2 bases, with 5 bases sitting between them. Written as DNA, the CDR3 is TGTGCCAGTAGTATATCTATCACAGATACGCAGTATTTT. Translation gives CASSISITDTQYF.

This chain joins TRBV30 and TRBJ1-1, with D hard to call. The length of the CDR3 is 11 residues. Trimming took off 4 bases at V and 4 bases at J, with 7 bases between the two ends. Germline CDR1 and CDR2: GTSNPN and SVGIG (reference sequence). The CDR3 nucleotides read TGTGCCTGGAATACGGCCACTGAAGCTTTCTTT. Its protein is CAWNTATEAFF. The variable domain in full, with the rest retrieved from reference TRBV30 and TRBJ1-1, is SQTIHQWPATLVQPVGSPLSLECTVEGTSNPNLYWYRQAAGRGLQLLFYSVGIGQISSEVPQNLSASRPQDRQFILSSKKLLLSDSGFYLCAWNTATEAFFGQGTRLTVV.

CDR3 region: CASSLGPDPGESSGNTIYF. Written as DNA, the CDR3 is TGTGCCAGCAGCTTAGGTCCCGACCCCGGAGAAAGCTCTGGAAACACCATATATTTT. The chain uses TRBV11-2 and TRBJ1-3; D not resolved. CDR1 is SGHAT and CDR2 is FQNNGV in the germline V gene. There are 19 residues in the CDR3. Trimming removed 1 base at V and 0 bases at J, with 19 bases between.

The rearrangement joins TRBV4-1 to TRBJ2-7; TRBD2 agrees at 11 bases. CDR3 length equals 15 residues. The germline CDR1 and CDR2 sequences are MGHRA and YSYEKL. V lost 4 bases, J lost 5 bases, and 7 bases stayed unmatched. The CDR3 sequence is CASSRLAGGRDEQYF. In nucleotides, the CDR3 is TGCGCCAGCAGCCGGCTAGCGGGAGGCAGGGACGAGCAGTACTTC.

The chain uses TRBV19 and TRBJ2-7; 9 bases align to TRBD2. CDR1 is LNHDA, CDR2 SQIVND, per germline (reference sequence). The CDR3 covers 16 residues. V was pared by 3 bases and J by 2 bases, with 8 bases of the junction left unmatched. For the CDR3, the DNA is TGTGCCAGTAGTATCCGAGGTAGCGGGAGCCCCTACGAGCAGTACTTC. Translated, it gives CASSIRGSGSPYEQYF.

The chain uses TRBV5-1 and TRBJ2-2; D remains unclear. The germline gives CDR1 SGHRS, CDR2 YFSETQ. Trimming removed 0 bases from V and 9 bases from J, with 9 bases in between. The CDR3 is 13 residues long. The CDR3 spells CASSLVQGWELFF. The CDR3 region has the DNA TGCGCCAGCAGCTTGGTTCAAGGCTGGGAGCTGTTTTTT. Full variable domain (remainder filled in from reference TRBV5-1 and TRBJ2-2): KAGVTQTPRYLIKTRGQQVTLSCSPISGHRSVSWYQQTPGQGLQFLFEYFSETQRNKGNFPGRFSGRQFSNSRSEMNVSTLELGDSALYLCASSLVQGWELFFGEGSRLTVL.

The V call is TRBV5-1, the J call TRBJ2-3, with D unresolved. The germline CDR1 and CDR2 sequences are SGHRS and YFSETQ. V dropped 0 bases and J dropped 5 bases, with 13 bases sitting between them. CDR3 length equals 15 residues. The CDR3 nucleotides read TGCGCCAGCAGCTTGGTGGCCGAGAGGAGAGATACGCAGTATTTT. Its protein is CASSLVAERRDTQYF.

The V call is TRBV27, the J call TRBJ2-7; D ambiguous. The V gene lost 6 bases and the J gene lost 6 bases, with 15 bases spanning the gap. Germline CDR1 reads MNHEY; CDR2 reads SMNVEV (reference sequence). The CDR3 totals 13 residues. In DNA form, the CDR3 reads TGTGCCAGCAGGTATATAGCTGAGTCCGAGCAGTACTTC. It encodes CASRYIAESEQYF.

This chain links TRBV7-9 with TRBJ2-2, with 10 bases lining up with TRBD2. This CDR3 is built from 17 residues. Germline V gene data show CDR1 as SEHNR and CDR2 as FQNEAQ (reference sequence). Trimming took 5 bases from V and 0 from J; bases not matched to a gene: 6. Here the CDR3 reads CASSVPGLAPNTGELFF. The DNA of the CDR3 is TGTGCCAGCAGCGTTCCGGGACTAGCGCCGAACACCGGGGAGCTGTTTTTT.

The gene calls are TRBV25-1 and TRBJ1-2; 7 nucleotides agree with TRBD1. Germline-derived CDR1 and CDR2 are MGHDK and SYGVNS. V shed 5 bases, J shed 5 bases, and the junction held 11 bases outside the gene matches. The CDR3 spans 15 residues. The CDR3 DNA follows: TGTGCCAGCAGTCATCATCCGGGACAGCCTTATGGCTACACCTTC. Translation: CASSHHPGQPYGYTF.

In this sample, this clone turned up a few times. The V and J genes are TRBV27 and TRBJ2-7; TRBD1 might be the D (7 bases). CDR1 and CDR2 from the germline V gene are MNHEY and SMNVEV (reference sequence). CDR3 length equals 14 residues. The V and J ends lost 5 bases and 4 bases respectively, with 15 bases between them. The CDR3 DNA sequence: TGTGCCAGCAGTCCGGCGCAGGGGGGATACGAGCAGTACTTC. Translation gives CASSPAQGGYEQYF.

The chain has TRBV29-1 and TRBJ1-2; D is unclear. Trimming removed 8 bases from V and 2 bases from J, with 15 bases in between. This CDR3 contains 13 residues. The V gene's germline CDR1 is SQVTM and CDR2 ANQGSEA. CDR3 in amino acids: CSLLNPGNYGYTF. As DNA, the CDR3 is TGCAGCCTCTTAAATCCGGGGAACTATGGCTACACCTTC.